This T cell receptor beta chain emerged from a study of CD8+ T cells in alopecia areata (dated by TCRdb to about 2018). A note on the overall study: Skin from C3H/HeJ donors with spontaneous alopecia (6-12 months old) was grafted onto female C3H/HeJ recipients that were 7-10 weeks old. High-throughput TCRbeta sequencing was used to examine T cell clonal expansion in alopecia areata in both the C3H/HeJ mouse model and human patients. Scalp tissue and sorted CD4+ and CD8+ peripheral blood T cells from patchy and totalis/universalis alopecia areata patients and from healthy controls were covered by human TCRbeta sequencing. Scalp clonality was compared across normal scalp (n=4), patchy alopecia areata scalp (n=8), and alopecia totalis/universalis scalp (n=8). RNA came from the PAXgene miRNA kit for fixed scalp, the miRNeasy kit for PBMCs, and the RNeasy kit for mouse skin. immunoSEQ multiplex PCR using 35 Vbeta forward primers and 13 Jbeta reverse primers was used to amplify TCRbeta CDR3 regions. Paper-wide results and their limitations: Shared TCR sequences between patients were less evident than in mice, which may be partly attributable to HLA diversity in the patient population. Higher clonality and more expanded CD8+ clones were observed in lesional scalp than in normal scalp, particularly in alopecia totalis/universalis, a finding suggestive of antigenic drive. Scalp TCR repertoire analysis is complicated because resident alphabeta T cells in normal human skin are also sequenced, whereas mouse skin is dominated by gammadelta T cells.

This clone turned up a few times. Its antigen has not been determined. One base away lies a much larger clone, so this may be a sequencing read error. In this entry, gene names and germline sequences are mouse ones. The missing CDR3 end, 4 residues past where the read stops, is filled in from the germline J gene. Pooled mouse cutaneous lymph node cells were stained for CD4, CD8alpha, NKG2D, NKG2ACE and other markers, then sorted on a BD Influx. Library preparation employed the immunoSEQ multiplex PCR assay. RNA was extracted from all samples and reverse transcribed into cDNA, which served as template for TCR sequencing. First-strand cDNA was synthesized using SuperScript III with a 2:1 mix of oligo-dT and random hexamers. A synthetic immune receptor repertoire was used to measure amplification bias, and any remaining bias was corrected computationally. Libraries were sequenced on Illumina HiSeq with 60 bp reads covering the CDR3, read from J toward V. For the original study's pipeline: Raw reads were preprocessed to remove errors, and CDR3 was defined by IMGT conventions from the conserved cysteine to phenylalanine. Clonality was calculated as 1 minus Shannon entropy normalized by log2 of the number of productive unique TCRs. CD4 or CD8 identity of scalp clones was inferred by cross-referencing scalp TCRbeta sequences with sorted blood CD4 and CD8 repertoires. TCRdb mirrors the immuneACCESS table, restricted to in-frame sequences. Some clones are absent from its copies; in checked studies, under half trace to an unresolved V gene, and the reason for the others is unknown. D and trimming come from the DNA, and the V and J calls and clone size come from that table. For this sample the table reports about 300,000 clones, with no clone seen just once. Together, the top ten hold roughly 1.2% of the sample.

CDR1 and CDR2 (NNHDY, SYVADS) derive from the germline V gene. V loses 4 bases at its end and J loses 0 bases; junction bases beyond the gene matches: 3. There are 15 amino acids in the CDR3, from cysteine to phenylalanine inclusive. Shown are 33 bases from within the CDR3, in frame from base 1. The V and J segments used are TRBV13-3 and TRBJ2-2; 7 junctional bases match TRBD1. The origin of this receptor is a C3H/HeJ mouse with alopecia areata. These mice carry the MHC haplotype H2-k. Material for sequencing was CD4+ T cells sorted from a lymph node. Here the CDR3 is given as CASSPGQTNTGQLYF. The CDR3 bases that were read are TGTGCCAGCAGTCCGGGACAGACAAACACCGGG.